Listed below are T cell receptor beta chains from one sample, sequenced in a study of T cells after yellow fever vaccination. TCRdb processed the 5' RACE reads anew with MiXCR; each CDR3 protein has one entry. The sample contains a few hundred thousand distinct CDR3 sequences, approximately 10% of which appear only once. Specimen: PBMCs, collected on the day of the first yellow fever vaccination. Receptors were obtained from a man between 18 and 35 years old who received the YFV17D yellow fever vaccine. Each CDR3 is given with its conserved first and last residue. A D gene is named only where the DNA matches it firmly. A row's size may be missing; if present it is once, few, many or a size class.

cdr3_length: 13; v_call: TRBV24-1; d_call: -; j_call: TRBJ1-2; clone_size: -; cdr3_nt: TGTGCCACCAGTGATCGCCAGGTCAATGGCTACACCTTC; cdr3_aa: CATSDRQVNGYTF
cdr3_length: 12; v_call: TRBV10-2; d_call: -; j_call: TRBJ1-2; clone_size: -; cdr3_nt: TGCGCCAGCACCGGATCAAGTCGGGGCTACACCTTC; cdr3_aa: CASTGSSRGYTF
cdr3_length: 13; v_call: TRBV18; d_call: -; j_call: TRBJ1-1; clone_size: few; cdr3_nt: TGTGCCAGCTCACAAGAACCTGGCACTGAAGCTTTCTTT; cdr3_aa: CASSQEPGTEAFF
cdr3_length: 14; v_call: TRBV5-6; d_call: TRBD2; j_call: TRBJ2-5; clone_size: few; cdr3_nt: TGTGCCAGCAGCGTAACTAGCGTCCAAGAGACCCAGTACTTC; cdr3_aa: CASSVTSVQETQYF
cdr3_length: 14; v_call: TRBV28; d_call: -; j_call: TRBJ1-5; clone_size: few; cdr3_nt: TGTGCCGGCTCGCTTTACAGAACCAATCAGCCCCAGCATTTT; cdr3_aa: CAGSLYRTNQPQHF
cdr3_length: 16; v_call: TRBV24-1; d_call: TRBD1; j_call: TRBJ2-1; clone_size: few; cdr3_nt: TGTGCCACCAGTGCCGTGGACAGGGGGCGCAGAAATGAGCAGTTCTTC; cdr3_aa: CATSAVDRGRRNEQFF
cdr3_length: 18; v_call: TRBV5-1; d_call: TRBD1; j_call: TRBJ2-5; clone_size: few; cdr3_nt: TGCGCCAGCAGCTTTGACAGGGGAGTAGGCAGGACCGAAGAGACCCAGTACTTC; cdr3_aa: CASSFDRGVGRTEETQYF
cdr3_length: 14; v_call: TRBV6-5; d_call: TRBD1; j_call: TRBJ1-6; clone_size: many; cdr3_nt: TGTGCCAGCAGTTACGCACAGGGGGTCTCACCCCTCCACTTT; cdr3_aa: CASSYAQGVSPLHF
cdr3_length: 14; v_call: TRBV5-6; d_call: -; j_call: TRBJ1-6; clone_size: few; cdr3_nt: TGTGCCAGCAGCTTTGAGTTTGCGGGTTCACCCCTCCACTTT; cdr3_aa: CASSFEFAGSPLHF
cdr3_length: 15; v_call: TRBV5-4; d_call: -; j_call: TRBJ2-5; clone_size: many; cdr3_nt: TGTGCCAGCAGCTCTCCTATGAAGGGGTCGGAGACCCAGTACTTC; cdr3_aa: CASSSPMKGSETQYF
cdr3_length: 13; v_call: TRBV6-5; d_call: -; j_call: TRBJ2-3; clone_size: many; cdr3_nt: TGTGCCAGCAGTTTATATCGCACAGATACGCAGTATTTT; cdr3_aa: CASSLYRTDTQYF
cdr3_length: 20; v_call: TRBV12-5; d_call: TRBD2; j_call: TRBJ2-1; clone_size: few; cdr3_nt: TGTGCTAGTGGTTTGGGCCCCCTTTTGAGGAGCGGGGGGTCCTACAATGAGCAGTTCTTC; cdr3_aa: CASGLGPLLRSGGSYNEQFF
cdr3_length: 12; v_call: TRBV29-1; d_call: TRBD1; j_call: TRBJ2-2; clone_size: -; cdr3_nt: TGCAGCGTGAGGACAGGGTCCGGGGAGCTGTTTTTT; cdr3_aa: CSVRTGSGELFF
cdr3_length: 17; v_call: TRBV27; d_call: TRBD2; j_call: TRBJ2-1; clone_size: many; cdr3_nt: TGTGCCAGCAGTCCCCTCGGGACTAGCGGGCTCTACAATGAGCAGTTCTTC; cdr3_aa: CASSPLGTSGLYNEQFF
cdr3_length: 14; v_call: TRBV25-1; d_call: -; j_call: TRBJ2-1; clone_size: few; cdr3_nt: TGTGCCAGCTTCACCTCCGACTTCTACAATGAGCAGTTCTTC; cdr3_aa: CASFTSDFYNEQFF
cdr3_length: 15; v_call: TRBV28; d_call: -; j_call: TRBJ2-5; clone_size: -; cdr3_nt: TGTGCCAGCAGTTTATCCGTCCACCGTTTTGGGACCCAGTACTTC; cdr3_aa: CASSLSVHRFGTQYF
cdr3_length: 17; v_call: TRBV3-1; d_call: -; j_call: TRBJ1-5; clone_size: few; cdr3_nt: TGTGCCAGCAGCCATAGACACCCCGGGACGGAGAATCAGCCCCAGCATTTT; cdr3_aa: CASSHRHPGTENQPQHF
cdr3_length: 12; v_call: TRBV7-9; d_call: -; j_call: TRBJ2-5; clone_size: -; cdr3_nt: TGTGCCAGCAGCTTAATATTGGTGACCCAGTACTTC; cdr3_aa: CASSLILVTQYF
cdr3_length: 14; v_call: TRBV27; d_call: -; j_call: TRBJ1-6; clone_size: few; cdr3_nt: TGTGCCAGCAGTTCGACAGGCCTAAATTCACCCCTCCACTTT; cdr3_aa: CASSSTGLNSPLHF
cdr3_length: 12; v_call: TRBV20-1; d_call: -; j_call: TRBJ1-2; clone_size: -; cdr3_nt: TGCAGTGCTAGTACAGGTTCGAATGGCTACACCTTC; cdr3_aa: CSASTGSNGYTF
cdr3_length: 12; v_call: TRBV6-6; d_call: -; j_call: TRBJ2-2; clone_size: -; cdr3_nt: TGTGCCAGCAGTAAACACACCGGGGAGCTGTTTTTT; cdr3_aa: CASSKHTGELFF
cdr3_length: 15; v_call: TRBV12-3/TRBV12-4; d_call: -; j_call: TRBJ1-6; clone_size: few; cdr3_nt: TGTGCCAGCAGTTTAAACGTACTTAATAATTCACCCCTCCACTTT; cdr3_aa: CASSLNVLNNSPLHF
cdr3_length: 15; v_call: TRBV5-1; d_call: -; j_call: TRBJ1-1; clone_size: few; cdr3_nt: TGCGCCAGCAGCCTGGGCGGGATGGGGGCGGTTGAAGCTTTCTTT; cdr3_aa: CASSLGGMGAVEAFF
cdr3_length: 15; v_call: TRBV20-1; d_call: -; j_call: TRBJ2-3; clone_size: few; cdr3_nt: TGCAGTGCTAGAGATCGGTTCGTTCGCACAGATACGCAGTATTTT; cdr3_aa: CSARDRFVRTDTQYF
cdr3_length: 13; v_call: TRBV20-1; d_call: TRBD1; j_call: TRBJ2-5; clone_size: few; cdr3_nt: TGCAGTGCTTACAGGGGGTTATGGGAGACCCAGTACTTC; cdr3_aa: CSAYRGLWETQYF
cdr3_length: 15; v_call: TRBV7-9; d_call: TRBD2; j_call: TRBJ2-2; clone_size: few; cdr3_nt: TGTGCCAGCAGCTTACCGGGACTAAACACCGGGGAGCTGTTTTTT; cdr3_aa: CASSLPGLNTGELFF
cdr3_length: 12; v_call: TRBV20-1; d_call: -; j_call: TRBJ1-2; clone_size: many; cdr3_nt: TGCAGTGCCCCCCCAGGGGCCTATGGCTACACCTTC; cdr3_aa: CSAPPGAYGYTF
cdr3_length: 14; v_call: TRBV29-1; d_call: TRBD1; j_call: TRBJ1-2; clone_size: few; cdr3_nt: TGCAGCGTCTCAGGGGAGACAGGGTTCTATGGCTACACCTTC; cdr3_aa: CSVSGETGFYGYTF
cdr3_length: 15; v_call: TRBV5-6; d_call: -; j_call: TRBJ2-1; clone_size: few; cdr3_nt: TGTGCCAGCATCCGGCCCGGCGAGGGGCTAAATGAGCAGTTCTTC; cdr3_aa: CASIRPGEGLNEQFF
cdr3_length: 12; v_call: TRBV30; d_call: -; j_call: TRBJ2-7; clone_size: few; cdr3_nt: TGTGCCTGGAGTCCGGGATACTACGAGCAGTACTTC; cdr3_aa: CAWSPGYYEQYF
cdr3_length: 15; v_call: TRBV3-1; d_call: -; j_call: TRBJ2-1; clone_size: many; cdr3_nt: TGTGCCAGCAGCCCAAGACTAGGCCCCTCTAATGAGCAGTTCTTC; cdr3_aa: CASSPRLGPSNEQFF